This TCR beta chain was profiled in a study of T cell responses to AZD1222 COVID-19 vaccine. Some clones are missing from TCRdb's copy, which holds only in-frame ones; the method was immunoSEQ multiplex PCR. The sample lists around 84,000 clones, 86% occurring once. Unmatched junction bases numbered 5, after V lost 0 bases and J lost 3 bases. The CDR3 contains 17 residues. Germline V gene sequence: CDR1 SEHNR, CDR2 FQNEAQ (reference sequence). This sample comprised peripheral blood, obtained on day 0 of AZD1222 vaccination. This chain links TRBV7-9 with TRBJ2-1; the match to TRBD2 covers 10 bases. This sequence was found in an adult in good health. CDR3 DNA: TGTGCCAGCAGCTTAGCTCTACTAGCGGGGAACTACAATGAGCAGTTCTTC. It translates to CASSLALLAGNYNEQFF. Full variable domain (remainder filled in from reference TRBV7-9 and TRBJ2-1): DTGVSQNPRHKITKRGQNVTFRCDPISEHNRLYWYRQTLGQGPEFLTYFQNEAQLEKSRLLSDRFSAERPKGSFSTLEIQRTEQGDSAMYLCASSLALLAGNYNEQFFGPGTRLTVL.